This T cell receptor beta chain was profiled in a study of T cell repertoires in cytomegalovirus infection. TCRdb passed the reads through MiXCR, listing each CDR3 protein once. The data hold about 330,000 distinct CDR3 sequences, with over 7.5% observed a single time. As to this clonotype: The antigen is undetermined.

Broader study findings: Totalled public TCR beta family frequency picked out people who carried CMV plus the relevant HLA. Within the response measured ex vivo, HLA-C-restricted CMV-specific TCR beta clonotypes were dominant.

The TCR was taken from a human donor in good health (CMV status not recorded). Some clones in this sample may be carry-over from other donors' samples. Source material: PBMCs.

CDR3: CAWSAVQGHTDTQYF. The CDR3 nucleotides read TGTGCCTGGAGTGCAGTACAGGGACACACAGATACGCAGTATTTT. This sequence joins TRBV30 and TRBJ2-3; D is perhaps TRBD1 (6 bases). The CDR3 length is 15 residues. CDR1 is GTSNPN, CDR2 SVGIG, per germline (reference sequence). Between the trimmed V and J ends, which lost 1 base and 2 bases, there was a span of 13 bases.